This T cell receptor (beta chain) was recovered during a study of vaccination and CD4 T cells after COVID-19. This CDR3 contains 16 residues. CDR1 and CDR2 (germline): SGHNT, YYREEE (reference sequence). After removal of 3 bases from V and 0 bases from J, the junction contained 6 bases not matched to a gene. Cultured CD4+ T cell DNA underwent sequencing with the Oncomine TCR Beta short-read assay. TCRdb used MiXCR to reprocess the PCR reads, holding one entry per CDR3 protein. The sample contains 8,000 to 10,000 distinct CDR3 sequences, about half of which appear only once. The treatment denotes: roughly 10-day PBMC culture with coronavirus spike peptide pools or control peptides (ViraFEST assay). CD4+ T lymphocytes from the unexposed donor were collected before the COVID-19 pandemic (2011-2018). ViraFEST used peptide pools to expand antigen-specific T cells and subsequently sequenced their TCRs. With respect to this clonotype: Its matching antigen is unknown.

The TCR comes from a human donor in good health. Specimen: CD4+ T cells from blood, cultured in vitro. The chain uses TRBV5-4 and TRBJ1-5; 7 nucleotides line up with TRBD1. In DNA, the CDR3 is TGTGCCAGCAGCTATTCGACAGGGTATAGCAATCAGCCCCAGCATTTT. This translates into CASSYSTGYSNQPQHF.